This T cell receptor (beta chain) was recovered during a study of T cells in severe cutaneous drug reactions. TCR subtype-specific primers in iRepertoire multiplex PCR prepared libraries for bulk and single-cell sequencing. TCRdb re-called the multiplex PCR reads, yielding one record per CDR3 amino acid sequence without DNA. Its table lists approximately 9,700 distinct CDR3 sequences. Germline assignment: CDR1 DFQATT and CDR2 SNEGSKA (reference sequence). The CDR3 sequence is 14 residues long. The patients sequenced had a carbamazepine-induced Stevens-Johnson syndrome or toxic epidermal necrolysis reaction.

This receptor was identified in a human donor with Stevens-Johnson syndrome, a severe cutaneous drug reaction. The chain combines TRBV20-1 with TRBJ2-7; the TCRdb call, TRBD1, lacks DNA for checking. Material for sequencing was cells from a skin blister. The CDR3 loop reads CSASGKGHPYEQYF.